These T cell receptor beta chains were read from a single sample in a study. TCRdb itself ran the RT-PCR reads through MiXCR, one entry per CDR3 protein. The sample shows about 700,000 distinct CDR3 sequences, approximately 15% of them seen only once. The specimen sequenced was memory CD4+ T cells from blood. These receptors were taken from a female donor in good health, serving as a healthy control. CDR3s include the opening cysteine and the closing phenylalanine or tryptophan. The D gene is left open where the match is weak. The size of a clone is reported for some rows only, either as once, few or many, or as a class for expanded clones.

J	length	V	size	D	DNA	CDR3
TRBJ2-1	13	TRBV12-3/TRBV12-4	many	.	TGTGCCAGCACCTTTTCCTCCTACAATGAGCAGTTCTTC	CASTFSSYNEQFF
TRBJ2-3	15	TRBV15	many	TRBD2	TGTGCCACCAGCAGGGGACTAGCGAGCACAGATACGCAGTATTTT	CATSRGLASTDTQYF
TRBJ2-5	12	TRBV6-2/TRBV6-3	few	TRBD1	TGTGCCAGGCAGGGGGCTCAAGAGACCCAGTACTTC	CARQGAQETQYF
TRBJ2-1	21	TRBV20-1	many	TRBD2	TGCAGTGCTAGAGGAGGGACTAGCGGGATCTCCCGATCCGTACCCGACAATGAGCAGTTCTTC	CSARGGTSGISRSVPDNEQFF
TRBJ2-7	16	TRBV15	few	TRBD1	TGTGCCACCAGCCCCAATCACGGGACAGGAGACTACGAGCAGTACTTC	CATSPNHGTGDYEQYF
TRBJ2-3	11	TRBV20-1	many	.	TGCAGTGCTAGACGTGCAGATACGCAGTATTTT	CSARRADTQYF
TRBJ1-5	13	TRBV4-1	.	.	TGCGCCAGCAGCCAAGATGGCGTAAGGCCCCAGCATTTT	CASSQDGVRPQHF
TRBJ2-5	13	TRBV6-5	many	.	TGTGCCAGCAGGCGGACATTTCAAGAGACCCAGTACTTC	CASRRTFQETQYF
TRBJ2-7	15	TRBV7-2	many	.	TGTGCCAGCAGCTTAAGGTCAGAGAAGTCCTACGAGCAGTACTTC	CASSLRSEKSYEQYF
TRBJ1-6	16	TRBV4-3	.	.	TGCGCCAGCAGCCAAGACTCTGGAGGGGCAAATTCACCCCTCCACTTT	CASSQDSGGANSPLHF
TRBJ2-7	17	TRBV5-1	.	TRBD2	TGCGCCAGCAGCCTTACGGTAGCGGGAGGGAGCTCCTACGAGCAGTACTTC	CASSLTVAGGSSYEQYF
TRBJ2-5	14	TRBV5-8	.	.	TGTGCCAGCAGCTTGGCCTTGTACCAAGAGACCCAGTACTTC	CASSLALYQETQYF
TRBJ2-7	15	TRBV27	many	TRBD1	TGTGCCAGCAGCCTCGGGACAGGGGGCTCCTACGAGCAGTACTTC	CASSLGTGGSYEQYF
TRBJ1-1	11	TRBV20-1	few	.	TGCAGTGCTAAGGGGTTGCCTGAAGCTTTCTTT	CSAKGLPEAFF
TRBJ1-2	13	TRBV20-1	.	TRBD1	TGCACTTCAAAGGGACAGGGCCAAGCAGGCTACACCTTC	CTSKGQGQAGYTF
TRBJ2-5	12	TRBV5-1	few	TRBD1	TGCGCCAGCGGTATAGGCCGGGACAGGGTCTACTTC	CASGIGRDRVYF
TRBJ2-7	14	TRBV5-1	.	.	TGCGCCAGCAGCTTAAACCCGGGTCCCTACGAGCAGTACTTC	CASSLNPGPYEQYF
TRBJ2-5	12	TRBV6-1	.	.	TGTGCCAGCAGTGCCGTAATCGAGACCCAGTACTTC	CASSAVIETQYF
TRBJ2-6	18	TRBV6-5	.	.	TGTGCCAGCAGTCGTACTGCCCAAGGGGTGAGCGGGGCCAACGTCCTGACTTTC	CASSRTAQGVSGANVLTF
TRBJ2-7	13	TRBV4-3	many	.	TGCGCCAGCAGCCAAGAAGATTGGGGGGATCAGTACTTC	CASSQEDWGDQYF